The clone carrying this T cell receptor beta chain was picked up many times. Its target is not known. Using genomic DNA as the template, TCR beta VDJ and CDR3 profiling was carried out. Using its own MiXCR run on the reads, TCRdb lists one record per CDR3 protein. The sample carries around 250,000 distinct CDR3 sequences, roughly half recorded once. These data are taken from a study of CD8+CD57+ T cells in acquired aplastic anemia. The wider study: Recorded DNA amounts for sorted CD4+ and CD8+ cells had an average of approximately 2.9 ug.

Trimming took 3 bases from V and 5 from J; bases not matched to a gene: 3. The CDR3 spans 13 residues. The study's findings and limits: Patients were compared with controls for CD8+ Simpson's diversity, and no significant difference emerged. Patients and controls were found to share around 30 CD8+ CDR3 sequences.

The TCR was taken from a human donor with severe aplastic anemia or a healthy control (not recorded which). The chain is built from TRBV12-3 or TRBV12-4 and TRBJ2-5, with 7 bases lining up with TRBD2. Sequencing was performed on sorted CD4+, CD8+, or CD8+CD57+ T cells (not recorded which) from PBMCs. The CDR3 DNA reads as TGTGCCAGCAGTTTTGGGCGGGGGGAGACCCAGTACTTC. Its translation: CASSFGRGETQYF.